The rows below give T cell receptor beta chains drawn from one sample of a study of blood T cells in healthy people across ages. In TCRdb, the 5' RACE reads were re-called with MiXCR into one record per CDR3 protein. The sample includes 800,000 to 1,000,000 distinct CDR3 sequences, about 44% seen only once; the top ten take roughly an eighth. The material sequenced was blood. All receptors come from a man younger than 45 in good health. CDR3s leave out the opening cysteine and the closing phenylalanine or tryptophan.

V gene | CDR3 protein
TRBV3-1 | ASSQLMDGNYGYT
TRBV29-1 | SVEDLQGEGYT
TRBV29-1 | SAGTGGYT
TRBV10-3 | AIRRTDTYEQY
TRBV3-1 | ASSPAQGQDTEAF
TRBV7-2 | ASSFTGDGYT
TRBV7-2 | ASSLGGPNTGELF
TRBV4-3 | ASSQDRTGYNEQF
TRBV24-1 | ATSSMTSGSYEQY
TRBV21-1 | ASSNGACGEKLF
TRBV5-1 | ASTSTDPGRTDTQY
TRBV4-2 | ASSQGGISYEQY
TRBV11-3 | ASSRRGGHTDTQY
TRBV28 | ASSLSTVGGYGYT
TRBV3-1 | ASSQEGTGSTEAF
TRBV4-2 | ASSQEVSNQPQH
TRBV20-1 | SARDTARSKGEEQY
TRBV7-9 | ASTPSGGGEQY
TRBV5-1 | ASSFGQGAWEQY
TRBV28 | ASPTEIMNTNGYNEQY
TRBV6-4 | ASSGATSGGADTQY
TRBV20-1 | SARETGTGLQETQY
TRBV12-3/TRBV12-4 | ASSLQGVVNQPQH
TRBV10-3 | AIRAGGGGQPQH
TRBV4-3 | ASSQEQVGYEQY
TRBV7-2 | ASSFARTGPDTEAF
TRBV5-6 | ASSSHSGGEQF
TRBV7-2 | ASSSLPGATNEKLF
TRBV6-5 | ASSIQGTSRGYT
TRBV15 | ATSRGAGYTDTQY
TRBV12-3/TRBV12-4 | ASRPSHEKLF
TRBV10-3 | AIWGGEVYEQY
TRBV5-1 | ASSPERFSTDTQY
TRBV12-3/TRBV12-4 | ASSPGHHTDTQY
TRBV3-1 | ASSQEDGYTDTQY
TRBV27 | ASSLSQRRGNNYGYT
TRBV4-1 | ASSQEFNAAEQF
TRBV20-1 | SAPTGGVEQY
TRBV4-3 | ASSQDHIGRDTYEQY
TRBV5-5 | ASSLGYPGEGKPQH
TRBV7-3 | ASSLQAGPTEAF
TRBV5-1 | ASSLRQGPGTGELF
TRBV7-2 | ASSLNGRGTETQY
TRBV6-2/TRBV6-3 | ASSSSGTGYSYGYT
TRBV27 | ASSWSGGYNEQF
TRBV15 | ATSRDLGGGGYT
TRBV4-1 | ASSLRTSGTTDTQY
TRBV28 | ASTLGAGKTQY